A selection of T cell receptor beta chains follows, all from one sample in a study of T cells after yellow fever vaccination. TCRdb recomputed calls from the 5' RACE reads with MiXCR, one row per CDR3 protein. This table holds approximately 250,000 distinct CDR3 sequences, roughly 6.8% found once. The specimen was CD4+ T cells sorted from PBMCs, collected on the day of the yellow fever booster vaccination. These receptors came from a man aged 25 to 40 who received the YFV17D yellow fever vaccine. CDR3s include the opening cysteine and the closing phenylalanine or tryptophan. Fields, in order: V gene, J gene, D gene, clone size, CDR3 DNA, CDR3 protein. A D gene is named only where the DNA matches it firmly. A clone size is listed for some rows: how often the clone was seen (once, few, many), or a class if it is expanded.

TRBV7-2	TRBJ1-2	.	.	TGTGCCAGCAGCCGTCCGTGGGCCAACAAGAAGGGCTACACCTTC	CASSRPWANKKGYTF
TRBV6-5	TRBJ1-1	TRBD1	few	TGTGCCAGCAGCAGGGACAGGACTGAAGCTTTCTTT	CASSRDRTEAFF
TRBV7-9	TRBJ2-1	TRBD2	many	TGTGCCAGCAGCTGGCCCACTAGCGGGCGAAGGAATGAGCAGTTCTTC	CASSWPTSGRRNEQFF
TRBV20-1	TRBJ2-3	TRBD2	few	TGCAGTGCGGGAGAGAGCGGGAGGGTGGCAGATACGCAGTATTTT	CSAGESGRVADTQYF
TRBV18	TRBJ2-1	.	.	TGTGCCAGCTCACCGGGGGCAGGATCCAATGAGCAGTTCTTC	CASSPGAGSNEQFF
TRBV5-6	TRBJ2-1	.	few	TGTGCCAGCAGCTTCGGGATAAGCTCCTACAATGAGCAGTTCTTC	CASSFGISSYNEQFF
TRBV4-1	TRBJ2-3	.	.	TGCGCCAGCAGCCAAGAAATAGATACGCAGTATTTT	CASSQEIDTQYF
TRBV28	TRBJ2-7	.	.	TGTGCCACCACCGTGGTCAGTTCCTACGAGCAGTACTTC	CATTVVSSYEQYF
TRBV18	TRBJ1-3	.	few	TGTGCCAGCTCACCACAAGCCCAGGTCCGAAACACCATATATTTT	CASSPQAQVRNTIYF
TRBV20-1	TRBJ1-2	TRBD1	few	TGCAGTGCCGAACCTTCCCTTCCGGGACAGTCCCCTAACTATGGCTACACCTTC	CSAEPSLPGQSPNYGYTF
TRBV6-2/TRBV6-3	TRBJ2-1	.	many	TGTGCCAGCAGTTACTCTGGGAATGAGCAGTTCTTC	CASSYSGNEQFF
TRBV18	TRBJ2-2	.	.	TGTGCCAGCTCACCAGGCGACAAGGTCGGGGAGCTGTTTTTT	CASSPGDKVGELFF
TRBV4-2	TRBJ2-2	.	many	TGTGCCAGCAGCCAAGTGGCCAAGGGTGAAACCACCGGGGAGCTGTTTTTT	CASSQVAKGETTGELFF
TRBV10-3	TRBJ2-1	TRBD2	many	TGTGCCATCAGTGAGGGGCTAGCGGTGGGTGGCGAGCAGTTCTTC	CAISEGLAVGGEQFF
TRBV10-3	TRBJ2-1	.	.	TGTGCCATCTCCCCGGCGGGCTCCTACAATGAGCAGTTCTTC	CAISPAGSYNEQFF
TRBV24-1	TRBJ1-1	.	few	TGTGCCACCAGTGATTCGAGACCGAGAATGAACACTGAAGCTTTCTTT	CATSDSRPRMNTEAFF
TRBV7-9	TRBJ1-5	.	many	TGTGCCAGCAGCTCCCGGGACAGCAATCAGCCCCAGCATTTT	CASSSRDSNQPQHF
TRBV7-1	TRBJ2-7	.	once	TGTGCCATCAGCCCTGGACTGAGCAGCTACGAGCAGTACTTC	CAISPGLSSYEQYF
TRBV11-2	TRBJ2-3	TRBD1	few	TGTGCCAGCAGTTTATCCGGGACAGTGAGCACAGATACGCAGTATTTT	CASSLSGTVSTDTQYF
TRBV7-9	TRBJ1-5	TRBD1	.	TGTGCCAGCAGCTTAGGTGGCAGTTCAGGGGGCGGACCCCAGCATTTT	CASSLGGSSGGGPQHF
TRBV7-2	TRBJ2-1	.	many	TGTGCCAGCAGTTTGAACTGGGAGTCGGGCTACAATGAGCAGTTCTTC	CASSLNWESGYNEQFF
TRBV18	TRBJ2-2	.	few	TGTGCCAGCTCACCGACAACTTCGAACACCGGGGAGCTGTTTTTT	CASSPTTSNTGELFF
TRBV5-6	TRBJ1-2	TRBD1	many	TGTGCCAGCAGCCCAGTCCCGGGACAGGGTAACTATGGCTACACCTTC	CASSPVPGQGNYGYTF
TRBV20-1	TRBJ2-2	.	many	TGCAGTGCTAGTTCCCCCCTTGGTAGGGGAGACACCGGGGAGCTGTTTTTT	CSASSPLGRGDTGELFF
TRBV29-1	TRBJ2-1	.	.	TGCAGTTCCAGGGGTAGCGGGTACAATGAGCAGTTCTTC	CSSRGSGYNEQFF
TRBV7-2	TRBJ2-3	.	.	TGTGCCAGCAGCTTATCTCGGCTAGATACGCAGTATTTT	CASSLSRLDTQYF
TRBV2	TRBJ2-5	.	many	TGTGCCAGCAGCTTAAAAGAGACCCAGTACTTC	CASSLKETQYF
TRBV14	TRBJ2-2	.	few	TGTGCCAGCAGCCGTTTCGGGGAGCTGTTTTTT	CASSRFGELFF
TRBV7-9	TRBJ2-3	.	few	TGTGCCAGCAGTTTTTCCAGAGAAGATACGCAGTATTTT	CASSFSREDTQYF
TRBV20-1	TRBJ2-3	TRBD2	many	TGCAGTGCTAGCGGGAGGGCCACAGATACGCAGTATTTT	CSASGRATDTQYF
TRBV7-2	TRBJ2-3	.	.	TGTGCCAGCAGCTTACTTGCAGCAGATACGCAGTATTTT	CASSLLAADTQYF
TRBV9	TRBJ1-1	.	.	TGTGCCAGCAGCGTAGTGACCTCAGGGCTAGGGACTGAAGCTTTCTTT	CASSVVTSGLGTEAFF
TRBV11-2	TRBJ2-3	.	.	TGTGCCAGCAGCCCTCTTATTCAGGATACGCAGTATTTT	CASSPLIQDTQYF
TRBV5-4	TRBJ2-5	.	.	TGTGCCAGCAGCCCAGACTTAACCGGGGAGACCCAGTACTTC	CASSPDLTGETQYF
TRBV5-1	TRBJ2-5	.	many	TGCGCCAGCAGCTTCGGGGCAGGTGAAGAGACCCAGTACTTC	CASSFGAGEETQYF
TRBV7-9	TRBJ1-1	TRBD1	.	TGTGCCAGCATTTCCGGGACAGGGGGCACTGAAGCTTTCTTT	CASISGTGGTEAFF
TRBV24-1	TRBJ2-7	TRBD1	.	TGTGCCACCAGTGAACAGGGGGCCACTACTGGCGAGCAGTACTTC	CATSEQGATTGEQYF
TRBV20-1	TRBJ2-2	.	few	TGCAGTGCTATATGGGGGAACACCGGGGAGCTGTTTTTT	CSAIWGNTGELFF
TRBV18	TRBJ2-5	TRBD2	few	TGTGCCAGCTCACCCCGGGACTACAAAGAGACCCAGTACTTC	CASSPRDYKETQYF
TRBV5-1	TRBJ2-3	.	many	TGCGCCAGCAGACATGGACAGAGCACAGATACGCAGTATTTT	CASRHGQSTDTQYF
TRBV10-3	TRBJ1-2	TRBD1	.	TGTGCCATCAGTCCTGACAGGGAGGGCAATGGCTACACCTTC	CAISPDREGNGYTF
TRBV6-1	TRBJ2-5	.	.	TGTGCCAGCAAGGGGGGGCCTGTGGATACCCAGTACTTC	CASKGGPVDTQYF
TRBV12-3/TRBV12-4	TRBJ2-7	.	many	TGTGCCAGCAGTAGACAGTACTCCTACGAGCAGTACTTC	CASSRQYSYEQYF
TRBV7-9	TRBJ2-3	TRBD2	few	TGTGCCAGCAGCTTAGGAGTGGTAGCGGGAGCTGATACGCAGTATTTT	CASSLGVVAGADTQYF
TRBV28	TRBJ2-7	.	many	TGTGCCAGCAGGCGTCGGACCGGGTCTCCACCCTACGAGCAGTACTTC	CASRRRTGSPPYEQYF
TRBV7-8	TRBJ1-2	TRBD1	many	TGTGCCAGCAGCAAAACCGGGACAGGAACTAACTATGGCTACACCTTC	CASSKTGTGTNYGYTF
TRBV7-9	TRBJ2-3	.	many	TGTGCCAGCAGCTTTAGAATGGTTGGGACAGATACGCAGTATTTT	CASSFRMVGTDTQYF
TRBV18	TRBJ2-1	TRBD1	many	TGTGCCAGCTCTCGGACAGGATACAATGAGCAGTTCTTC	CASSRTGYNEQFF
TRBV5-1	TRBJ2-3	.	many	TGCGCCAGCAGCTCCGGACAGAGCACAGATACGCAGTATTTT	CASSSGQSTDTQYF
TRBV20-1	TRBJ2-7	.	many	TGCAGTGCTAGTGTAGACGAGCAGTACTTC	CSASVDEQYF
TRBV7-9	TRBJ1-1	.	many	TGTGCCAGCAGCTTAAGACAGATGAACACTGAAGCTTTCTTT	CASSLRQMNTEAFF
TRBV7-2	TRBJ1-4	.	.	TGTGCCAGCAGCTCCCAAAGTTATAATGAAAAACTGTTTTTT	CASSSQSYNEKLFF